This TCR beta chain came from a study of cytomegalovirus exposure and HLA in healthy donors. The PCR had 60 Vbeta and 13 Jbeta primers. Some clones are missing from TCRdb's copy, which holds only in-frame ones; the method was immunoSEQ multiplex PCR. The sample lists approximately 88,000 clones, about 80% occurring once. Worth noting for this clone: Its target is not known.

Whole-study results and caveats: The study assumed roughly uniform donor sequencing depth for presence/absence analyses. Associated with HLA alleles at 0.05 false discovery rate in a later analysis were around 15,000 TCR beta sequences. The HLA-A and HLA-B alleles of most subjects were reportedly predicted accurately from TCR beta sequences. Later, an analysis found that common viral pathogens appeared to be linked with several of the most significant clusters.

V gave up 4 bases and J gave up 1 base; unmatched junction bases: 7. The CDR3 is made up of 16 amino acids. CDR1 and CDR2 (germline): MDHEN, SYDVKM. Sequencing was carried out using PBMCs. This receptor was taken from a male donor in good health and CMV-seronegative. The V gene is TRBV28, the J gene TRBJ2-5, with 9 positions matching TRBD1. CDR3 in amino acids: CASSWYRGPTQETQYF. In DNA form, the CDR3 reads TGTGCCAGCAGTTGGTACAGGGGGCCCACCCAAGAGACCCAGTACTTC.